Presented here are 20 T cell receptor beta chains from one specimen sequenced in a study of blood T cell repertoires in COVID-19. The data were produced by immunoSEQ multiplex PCR, yet TCRdb's version contains in-frame clones alone and is incomplete. The sample yields some 60,000 clones, less than 85% seen once. Sequencing was carried out using peripheral blood. The receptors stem from a woman between 50 and 59 years old with active or convalescent COVID-19.

The chain carries TRBV10-3 and TRBJ2-7; 11 bases match TRBD2. Germline CDR1 and CDR2: ENHRY and SYGVKD. The CDR3 has 16 residues. J gave up 4 bases and V 2 bases, and 7 bases lay outside the gene matches. This chain's CDR3 is CAISEPGLAENYEQYF. Written as DNA, the CDR3 is TGTGCCATCAGTGAGCCGGGACTAGCGGAGAATTACGAGCAGTACTTC.

The chain is built from TRBV30 and TRBJ2-7; the D gene is possibly TRBD2 (6 bases). Per germline, CDR1 GTSNPN and CDR2 SVGIG (reference sequence). Trimming pared 1 base from V and 2 bases from J, leaving 12 bases between. The CDR3 runs to 14 residues. The CDR3 here is CAWSARGITYEQYF. The CDR3 bases are TGTGCCTGGAGTGCTCGCGGGATTACCTACGAGCAGTACTTC.

The chain joins TRBV14 to TRBJ2-1; no clear D gene. The V and J ends lost 3 bases and 9 bases respectively, with 9 bases between them. Germline V gives CDR1 SGHDN, CDR2 FVKESK. This CDR3 comprises 12 residues. The chain's CDR3 is CASSHLSVEQFF. CDR3 nucleotide sequence: TGTGCCAGCAGCCACCTGAGCGTTGAGCAGTTCTTC.

The chain combines TRBV7-9 with TRBJ2-2; 9 nucleotides agree with TRBD1. CDR3 size: 17 residues. Germline V gene data show CDR1 as SEHNR and CDR2 as FQNEAQ (reference sequence). V dropped 5 bases and J dropped 3; count of bases not matched to a gene: 10. The CDR3 region has the DNA TGTGCCAGCAGCCGAAAGGGGACAGGGCAACACACCGGGGAGCTGTTTTTT. It specifies CASSRKGTGQHTGELFF.

CDR3 DNA: TGCGCCAGCAGCTTCGTGCGGGGGAGCTCCTACAATGAGCAGTTCTTC. This gives the protein CASSFVRGSSYNEQFF. The chain carries TRBV5-1 and TRBJ2-1; 7 nucleotides line up with TRBD2. The CDR3 contains 16 residues. Germline lookup yields CDR1 SGHRS and CDR2 YFSETQ. With V trimmed by 2 bases and J by 0 bases, 5 bases remained unmatched.

V usage is TRBV13 and J usage is TRBJ2-2; the match to TRBD2 covers 9 bases. Germline V CDR1 and CDR2: PRHDT, FYEKMQ (reference sequence). The V gene end was trimmed by 3 bases and the J gene end by 4 bases; junction bases not matched to a gene: 3. The CDR3 contains 15 residues. This CDR3 reads CASSFGAGGTGELFF. The CDR3 bases are TGTGCCAGCAGCTTCGGAGCGGGGGGCACCGGGGAGCTGTTTTTT.

The chain recombines TRBV4-1 with TRBJ1-1; a possible D gene is TRBD1 (6 bases). Trimming cost V 1 base and J 0 bases, with 9 bases left between them. The CDR3 runs 15 residues. From germline, CDR1 is MGHRA and CDR2 YSYEKL. CDR3: CASSQAGTLNTEAFF. The CDR3 nucleotides are TGCGCCAGCAGCCAAGCCGGGACACTGAACACTGAAGCTTTCTTT.

This chain uses TRBV18 with TRBJ1-4, with TRBD1 matching over 8 bases. Germline-derived CDR1 and CDR2 are KGHSH and LQKENI. The CDR3 runs 16 residues. V lost 4 bases and J lost 0; bases outside the gene matches: 4. CDR3 protein: CASSLDRDTTNEKLFF. As DNA, the CDR3 is TGTGCCAGCTCACTGGACAGGGATACAACTAATGAAAAACTGTTTTTT.

This clone was seen just once. This chain joins TRBV4-1 and TRBJ2-2; the match to TRBD2 covers 7 bases. The V gene's germline CDR1 is MGHRA and CDR2 YSYEKL. This CDR3 contains 16 residues. V lost 2 bases, J lost 6 bases, and 9 bases stayed unmatched. The CDR3 here is CASSQTGTNRAGELFF. The CDR3 DNA reads as TGCGCCAGCAGCCAAACCGGGACTAATCGGGCCGGGGAGCTGTTTTTT.

This chain links TRBV7-9 with TRBJ2-7; 8 nucleotides line up with TRBD1. With V trimmed by 5 bases and J by 7 bases, 7 bases remained unmatched. The CDR3 is 13 residues long. Looked up from germline, CDR1 is SEHNR and CDR2 is FQNEAQ (reference sequence). The CDR3 region is CASSPRTGLEQYF. The CDR3 DNA reads as TGTGCCAGCAGCCCCCGGACAGGGTTAGAGCAGTACTTC. The full variable domain, its missing parts supplied by reference TRBV7-9 and TRBJ2-7, is DTGVSQNPRHKITKRGQNVTFRCDPISEHNRLYWYRQTLGQGPEFLTYFQNEAQLEKSRLLSDRFSAERPKGSFSTLEIQRTEQGDSAMYLCASSPRTGLEQYFGPGTRLTVT.

V is TRBV7-2 and J is TRBJ2-1; TRBD2 agrees at 11 bases. Trimming at V came to 3 bases and at J to 6 bases, leaving 4 bases not matched to a gene. The CDR3 consists of 15 residues. Germline V gives CDR1 SGHTA, CDR2 FQGNSA. In nucleotides, the CDR3 is TGTGCCAGCAGCTTGCGAACTAGCGGGAGCAATGAGCAGTTCTTC. Residues: CASSLRTSGSNEQFF.

This clone was recorded many times. The gene calls are TRBV3-1 (or the pseudogene TRBV3-2) and TRBJ2-7; TRBD2 matches 13 bases. Germline V gene sequence: CDR1 LGHDT, CDR2 YNNKEL (reference sequence). The CDR3 contains 14 residues. V dropped 2 bases and J dropped 12; count of bases not matched to a gene: 7. Here the CDR3 DNA reads TGTGCCAGCAGCCAACACGGGACTAGCGGGATCGCGTACTTC. Its translation is CASSQHGTSGIAYF.

The rearrangement links TRBV5-6 to TRBJ2-5, with TRBD1 matching over 10 bases. Per the germline V gene, CDR1 is SGHDT and CDR2 is YYEEEE. With V trimmed by 2 bases and J by 4 bases, 8 bases remained unmatched. The CDR3 loop spans 16 amino acids. The CDR3 nucleotides are TGTGCCAGCAGCTTTATAGGACAGGGGGGAGCAGAGACCCAGTACTTC. Its protein is CASSFIGQGGAETQYF.

V and J are TRBV2 and TRBJ1-2; 7 bases map to TRBD1. V was clipped by 8 bases and J by 2 bases; unmatched bases: 5. This CDR3 contains 13 residues. Germline assignment: CDR1 SNHLY and CDR2 FYNNEI. The CDR3 loop reads CASRDSPNYGYTF. For the CDR3, the DNA is TGTGCCAGCCGGGACAGCCCGAACTATGGCTACACCTTC.

The chain links TRBV6-6 to TRBJ2-3, with D possibly TRBD2 on 6 matching bases. From germline, CDR1 is MNHNY and CDR2 SVGAGI (reference sequence). V lost 0 bases, J lost 7 bases, and 11 bases lay in between. The CDR3 is 14 residues long. CDR3: CASSYSASVNTQYF. The CDR3 nucleotides are TGTGCCAGCAGTTACTCCGCTAGCGTAAATACGCAGTATTTT.

V gene TRBV7-8 combines with J gene TRBJ2-1, with 8 bases lining up with TRBD1. The CDR3 is 15 amino acids. Germline V CDR1 and CDR2: SGHVS, FQNEAQ. The trim removed 0 bases at V and 3 bases at J, leaving 1 base unmatched. The CDR3: CASSLADRGYNEQFF. The DNA of the CDR3 is TGTGCCAGCAGCTTAGCCGACAGGGGCTACAATGAGCAGTTCTTC.

The chain carries TRBV19 and TRBJ2-5, with 9 bases aligning to TRBD1. CDR3 length: 14 amino acids. Per the germline V gene, CDR1 is LNHDA and CDR2 is SQIVND (reference sequence). After removal of 6 bases from V and 5 bases from J, the junction contained 7 bases not matched to a gene. CDR3: CASRSTGTGETQYF. The CDR3 nucleotides are TGTGCCAGTAGATCCACGGGGACAGGGGAGACCCAGTACTTC.

The CDR3 loop is CASSFSDRFEEQYF. The CDR3 nucleotides are TGTGCCAGCAGCTTTTCGGACAGGTTTGAAGAGCAGTACTTC. The chain recombines TRBV11-2 with TRBJ2-7; 7 positions match TRBD1. This CDR3 has 14 residues. CDR1 is SGHAT and CDR2 is FQNNGV in the germline V gene. Trimming took 3 bases from V and 7 from J; bases not matched to a gene: 9. The variable domain in full, completed from reference TRBV11-2 and TRBJ2-7, reads EAGVAQSPRYKIIEKRQSVAFWCNPISGHATLYWYQQILGQGPKLLIQFQNNGVVDDSQLPKDRFSAERLKGVDSTLKIQPAKLEDSAVYLCASSFSDRFEEQYFGPGTRLTVT.

This clone was seen a few times. The genes are TRBV10-3 and TRBJ1-1, with 8 bases matching TRBD1. Germline values: CDR1 ENHRY, CDR2 SYGVKD. Unmatched junction bases numbered 7, after V lost 7 bases and J lost 3 bases. The CDR3 is made up of 14 amino acids. In nucleotides, the CDR3 is TGTGCCATCACCCGAGGACAGGGTGACACTGAAGCTTTCTTT. Protein product: CAITRGQGDTEAFF.

The chain recombines TRBV11-3 with TRBJ2-1, with no clear D. Germline CDR1 is SGHNT and CDR2 is YENEEA. The ends were cut back, 4 bases at V and 2 bases at J, with 15 bases in the middle. This CDR3 region has 16 residues. The CDR3 DNA follows: TGTGCCAGCAGCTCGACTGAGGTTTGGCCCTACAATGAGCAGTTCTTC. Its translation is CASSSTEVWPYNEQFF. Looking up the rest from reference TRBV11-3 and TRBJ2-1 gives the full variable domain: EAGVVQSPRYKIIEKKQPVAFWCNPISGHNTLYWYLQNLGQGPELLIRYENEEAVDDSQLPKDRFSAERLKGVDSTLKIQPAELGDSAVYLCASSSTEVWPYNEQFFGPGTRLTVL.